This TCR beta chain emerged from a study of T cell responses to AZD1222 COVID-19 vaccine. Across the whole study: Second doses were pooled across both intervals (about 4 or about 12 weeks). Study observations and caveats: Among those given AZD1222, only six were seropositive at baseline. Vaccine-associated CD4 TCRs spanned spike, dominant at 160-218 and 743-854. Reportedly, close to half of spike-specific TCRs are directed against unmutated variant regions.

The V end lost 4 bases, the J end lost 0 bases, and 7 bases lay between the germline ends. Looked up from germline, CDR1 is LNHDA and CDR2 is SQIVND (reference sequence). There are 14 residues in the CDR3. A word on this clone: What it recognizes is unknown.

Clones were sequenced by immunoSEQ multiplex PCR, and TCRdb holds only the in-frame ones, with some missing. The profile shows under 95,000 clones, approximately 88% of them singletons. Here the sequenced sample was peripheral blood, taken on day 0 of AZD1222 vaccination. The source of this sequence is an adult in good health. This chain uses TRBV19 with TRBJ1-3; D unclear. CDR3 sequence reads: CASSSSNSGNTIYF. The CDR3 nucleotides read TGTGCCAGTAGTAGTTCGAACTCTGGAAACACCATATATTTT.